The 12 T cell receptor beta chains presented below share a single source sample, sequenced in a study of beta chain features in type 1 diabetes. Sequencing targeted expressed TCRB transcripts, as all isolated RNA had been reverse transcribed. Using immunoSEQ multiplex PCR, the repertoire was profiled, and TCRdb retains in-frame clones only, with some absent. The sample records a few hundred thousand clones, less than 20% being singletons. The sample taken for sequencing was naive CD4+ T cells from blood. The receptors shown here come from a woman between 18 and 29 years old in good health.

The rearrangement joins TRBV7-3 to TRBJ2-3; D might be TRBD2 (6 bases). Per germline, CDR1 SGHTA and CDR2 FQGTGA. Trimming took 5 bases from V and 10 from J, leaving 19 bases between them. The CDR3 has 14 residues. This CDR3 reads CASSAAHVGGPQYF. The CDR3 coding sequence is TGTGCCAGCAGCGCTGCCCATGTGGGGGGACCGCAGTATTTT.

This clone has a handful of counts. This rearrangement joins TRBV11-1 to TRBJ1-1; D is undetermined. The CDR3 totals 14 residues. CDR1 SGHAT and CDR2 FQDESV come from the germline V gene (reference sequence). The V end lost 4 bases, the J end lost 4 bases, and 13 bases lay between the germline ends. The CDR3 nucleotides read TGTGCCAGCAGCTCCCTCGCGGTTAGCACTGAAGCTTTCTTT. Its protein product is CASSSLAVSTEAFF.

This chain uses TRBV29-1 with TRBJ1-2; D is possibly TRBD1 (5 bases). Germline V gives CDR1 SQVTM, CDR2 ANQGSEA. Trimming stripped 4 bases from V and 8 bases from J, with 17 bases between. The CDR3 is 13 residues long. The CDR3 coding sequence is TGCAGCGTTGGTGCCGACCTTCGGGGGGGCTACACCTTC. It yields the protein CSVGADLRGGYTF.

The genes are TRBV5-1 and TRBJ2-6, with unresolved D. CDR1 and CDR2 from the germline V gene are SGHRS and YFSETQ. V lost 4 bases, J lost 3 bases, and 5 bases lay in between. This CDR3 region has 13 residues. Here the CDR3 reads CASSPDGANVLTF. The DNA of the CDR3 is TGCGCCAGCAGCCCAGATGGGGCCAACGTCCTGACTTTC.

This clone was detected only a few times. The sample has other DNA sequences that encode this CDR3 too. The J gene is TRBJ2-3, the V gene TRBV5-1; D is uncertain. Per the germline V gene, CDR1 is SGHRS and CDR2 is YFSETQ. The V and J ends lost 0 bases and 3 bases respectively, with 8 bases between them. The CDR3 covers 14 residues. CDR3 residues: CASSLGLATDTQYF. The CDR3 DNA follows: TGCGCCAGCAGCTTGGGATTAGCAACAGATACGCAGTATTTT.

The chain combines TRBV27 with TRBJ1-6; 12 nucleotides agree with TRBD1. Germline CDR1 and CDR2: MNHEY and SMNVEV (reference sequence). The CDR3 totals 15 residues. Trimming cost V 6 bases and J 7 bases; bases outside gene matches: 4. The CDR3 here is CASRGQGAGNSPLHF. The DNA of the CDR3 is TGTGCCAGCAGGGGACAGGGGGCTGGGAATTCACCCCTCCACTTT.

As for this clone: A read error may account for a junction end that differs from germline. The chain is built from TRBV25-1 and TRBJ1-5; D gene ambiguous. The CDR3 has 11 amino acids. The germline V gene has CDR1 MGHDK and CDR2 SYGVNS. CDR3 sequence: CASSGHREMYF. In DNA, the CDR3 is TGTGCCAGCAGTGGACACCGTGAAATGTATTTT.

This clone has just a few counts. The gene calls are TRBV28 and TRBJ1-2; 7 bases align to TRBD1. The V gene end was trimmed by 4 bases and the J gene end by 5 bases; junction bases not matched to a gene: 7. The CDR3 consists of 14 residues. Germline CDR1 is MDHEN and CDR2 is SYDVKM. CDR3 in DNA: TGTGCCAGCAGTTCCAGACAGGGTGAATATGGCTACACCTTC. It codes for CASSSRQGEYGYTF.

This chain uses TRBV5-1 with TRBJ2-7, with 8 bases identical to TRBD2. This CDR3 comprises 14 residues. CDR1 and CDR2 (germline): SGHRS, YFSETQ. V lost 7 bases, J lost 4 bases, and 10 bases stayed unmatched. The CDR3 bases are TGCGCCAGCGGACCTGGGACTAGTCATTACGAGCAGTACTTC. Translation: CASGPGTSHYEQYF. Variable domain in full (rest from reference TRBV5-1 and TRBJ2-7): KAGVTQTPRYLIKTRGQQVTLSCSPISGHRSVSWYQQTPGQGLQFLFEYFSETQRNKGNFPGRFSGRQFSNSRSEMNVSTLELGDSALYLCASGPGTSHYEQYFGPGTRLTVT.

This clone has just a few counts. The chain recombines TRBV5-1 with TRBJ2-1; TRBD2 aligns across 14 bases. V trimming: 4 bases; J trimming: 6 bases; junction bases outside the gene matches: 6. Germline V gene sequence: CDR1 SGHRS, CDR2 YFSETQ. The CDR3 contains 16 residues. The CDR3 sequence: CASSASGLAGGNEQFF. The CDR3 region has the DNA TGCGCCAGCAGCGCCAGTGGACTAGCGGGAGGCAATGAGCAGTTCTTC.

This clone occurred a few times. CDR3 coding DNA: TGCGCCAGCAGCCCGGGATCCGGACTAGCGGGGTGGAATGAGCAGTTCTTC. Translation: CASSPGSGLAGWNEQFF. This chain links TRBV5-1 with TRBJ2-1; 12 bases are shared with TRBD2. This CDR3 has 17 amino acids. V lost 4 bases to trimming and J lost 7 bases; unmatched junction nucleotides: 12. Germline lookup yields CDR1 SGHRS and CDR2 YFSETQ.

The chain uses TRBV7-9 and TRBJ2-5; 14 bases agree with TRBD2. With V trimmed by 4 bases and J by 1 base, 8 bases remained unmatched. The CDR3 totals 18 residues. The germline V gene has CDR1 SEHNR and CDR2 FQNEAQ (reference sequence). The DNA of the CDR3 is TGTGCCAGCAGCTCACACCCCGGGACTAGCGGGAGCCAAGAGACCCAGTACTTC. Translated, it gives CASSSHPGTSGSQETQYF.